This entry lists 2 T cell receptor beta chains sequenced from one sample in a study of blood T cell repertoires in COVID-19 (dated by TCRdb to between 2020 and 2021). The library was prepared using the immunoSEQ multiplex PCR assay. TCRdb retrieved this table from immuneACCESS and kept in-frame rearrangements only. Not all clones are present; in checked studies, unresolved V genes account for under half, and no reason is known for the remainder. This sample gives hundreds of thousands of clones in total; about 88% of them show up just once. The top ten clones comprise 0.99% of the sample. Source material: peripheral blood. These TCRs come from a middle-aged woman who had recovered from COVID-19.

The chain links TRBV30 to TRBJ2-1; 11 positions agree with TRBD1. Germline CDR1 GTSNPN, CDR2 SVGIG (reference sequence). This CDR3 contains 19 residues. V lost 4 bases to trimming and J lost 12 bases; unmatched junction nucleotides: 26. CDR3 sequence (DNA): TGTGCCTGGAACCCGGACAGGGGGCTTTCCTCCGGGGAGGATGATGGGCAGTTCTTC. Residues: CAWNPDRGLSSGEDDGQFF.

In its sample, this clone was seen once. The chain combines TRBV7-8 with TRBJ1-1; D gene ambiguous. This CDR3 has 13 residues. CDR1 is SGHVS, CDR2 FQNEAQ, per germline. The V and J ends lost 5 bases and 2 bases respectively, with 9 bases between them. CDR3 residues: CASSPEANTEAFF. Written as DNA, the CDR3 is TGTGCCAGCAGCCCGGAGGCCAACACTGAAGCTTTCTTT.